This T cell receptor beta chain is drawn from a study of control samples from healthy donors and cancer patients. There are 15 residues in the CDR3. V lost 5 bases, J lost 1 base, and 15 bases lay in between. CDR1 is SGHTA, CDR2 FQGNSA, per germline. Generated by immunoSEQ multiplex PCR, the TCRdb table keeps only in-frame clones and is missing some. The sample yields about 31,000 clones, roughly 94% seen once. The chain uses TRBV7-2 and TRBJ2-7; possibly TRBD1 for D (6 bases). The sequence was obtained from a man aged 55 to 70 in good health. Input material: blood. The CDR3 region is CASSPRGIGSYEQYF. In nucleotides, the CDR3 is TGTGCCAGCAGCCCGAGGGGGATTGGGTCCTACGAGCAGTACTTC.